A selection of T cell receptor beta chains follows, all from one sample in a study of identical twins. TCRdb reanalysed the 5' RACE reads using MiXCR and keeps one entry per CDR3 protein. The sample lists some 1,700,000 distinct CDR3 sequences; roughly a third were seen once. The specimen sequenced was cord blood. Receptor source: a newborn girl in good health. CDR3s include the opening cysteine and the closing phenylalanine or tryptophan. The size entry is marked missing in some rows and otherwise reads once, few, many or a size class.

J	V	size	CDR3
TRBJ2-1	TRBV4-1	.	CASSQEPPAGVSNEQFF
TRBJ2-7	TRBV11-2	once	CASSNPGTRSSYEQYF
TRBJ1-2	TRBV7-8	few	CASSLVEKRGYTF
TRBJ2-5	TRBV3-1	.	CANSRFKETQYF
TRBJ2-7	TRBV11-1	many	CASSFYFSYEQYF
TRBJ1-6	TRBV20-1	.	CSARQQSSYNSPLHF
TRBJ1-6	TRBV3-1	.	CASSQSVSPLHF
.	TRBV12-3/TRBV12-4	few	CASSAGGGREQYF
TRBJ2-7	TRBV14	.	CASSQWTVSYEQYF
TRBJ1-6	TRBV5-1	.	CASNFKLRDTNSPLHF
TRBJ2-7	TRBV12-3/TRBV12-4	.	CASRPGLAGVERDEQYF
TRBJ2-7	TRBV6-2/TRBV6-3	.	CAGRLYLGNEQYF
TRBJ1-2	TRBV6-1	few	CASTKGQDGYTF
TRBJ1-2	TRBV20-1	.	CSARDNFYGYTF
TRBJ2-7	TRBV24-1	many	CATSDYNSYEQYF
TRBJ2-1	TRBV27	few	CASRGGGPYNEQFF
TRBJ2-3	TRBV3-1	.	CASALAGASTDTQYF
TRBJ1-1	TRBV29-1	few	CSVGEGITEAFF
TRBJ2-3	TRBV20-1	few	CSARVEGSTDTQYF
TRBJ1-2	TRBV6-6	.	CAGSFRDGGYTF
TRBJ1-2	TRBV6-2/TRBV6-3	.	CASSRSGNYGYTF
TRBJ2-7	TRBV10-3	many	CAISIGQSSYEQYF
TRBJ2-7	TRBV6-5	.	CASSYAPGLAGGAYEQYF
TRBJ1-5	TRBV6-1	.	CASSVRQGNQPQHF
.	TRBV7-2	.	CASSTEIGEGYEQYF
TRBJ1-2	TRBV29-1	once	CSVRNRGYGYTF
TRBJ2-7	TRBV2	.	CASSESGGRYEQYF
TRBJ1-1	TRBV12-3/TRBV12-4	few	CASSLGTYGTEAFF
TRBJ1-1	TRBV5-1	few	CASSPTRNTEAFF
TRBJ1-2	TRBV7-2	few	CASRNTGSPLGVCTF
TRBJ2-3	TRBV20-1	few	CSARPHSRETDTQYF
TRBJ2-7	TRBV7-9	.	CASNPDYSYEQYF
TRBJ2-1	TRBV5-5	.	CASSLWVLETNEQFF
TRBJ2-5	TRBV12-3/TRBV12-4	few	CASSDGVFRQETQYF
TRBJ2-7	TRBV12-3/TRBV12-4	many	CASSKQGTYEQYF
TRBJ2-1	TRBV9	few	CASSDRGGAYNEQFF
TRBJ2-7	TRBV7-6	.	CASSLFPLASYEQYF
TRBJ1-1	TRBV28	.	CASSLYATGPRTEAFF
TRBJ2-3	TRBV20-1	few	CSAGSARRGTDTQYF
TRBJ2-7	TRBV7-2	few	CASSLLPSPYEQYF
TRBJ2-3	TRBV20-1	few	CSTHGRDIGTDTQYF
TRBJ1-2	TRBV11-2	many	CASSLGGQGMIGYTF
TRBJ2-1	TRBV20-1	.	CSARLAGGRSYNDQFF
TRBJ2-7	TRBV7-9	.	CASSLGPATGGYEQYF
TRBJ1-2	TRBV11-2	many	CASSFGQGPNYGYTF
TRBJ2-3	TRBV28	few	CASSHSGRTDTQYF
TRBJ2-7	TRBV20-1	few	CSARDRDRGTYEQYF
TRBJ1-5	TRBV3-1	.	CASSQELAGGGNQPQHF
TRBJ2-1	TRBV3-1	many	CASSLARHEQFF
TRBJ2-7	TRBV7-8	few	CASSPSSGGISFVEQYF
TRBJ1-4	TRBV30	few	CAWRRGNEKLFF
TRBJ1-2	TRBV28	.	CASGRGKAYGYTF
TRBJ2-1	TRBV20-1	few	CSARRAGGPDNEQFF